The clone carrying this T cell receptor beta chain showed up many times. The antigen is not known. Ophthalmopathy patients showed a Clinical Activity Score of at least 3, NOSPECS grade of at least 4 and duration under 3 months. The diagnostic basis comprised clinical symptoms, serum thyroxine and TRAb, thyroid ultrasound and orbital computed tomography. This sample was taken from a study of T cells in Graves' hyperthyroidism and ophthalmopathy. General study findings and limits: Blood shared most expanded thyroid clonotypes above 0.001. Ophthalmopathy could be told apart from stable hyperthyroidism with a 13 V-J model.

Amplification targeted TCR beta CDR3 regions from RNA transcripts. The HTBI primer set was used in a first-round RT-PCR of the TCR CDR3. Each CDR3 protein gets one entry after TCRdb re-called the multiplex PCR reads with MiXCR. Of approximately 380,000 distinct CDR3 sequences in the sample, about 18% were seen once. J lost 4 bases, V lost 7 bases, and 7 bases had no gene match. The CDR3 is made up of 14 amino acids. Germline CDR1 and CDR2: MNHNS and SASEGT. The sequence derives from a man younger than 35 with Graves' ophthalmopathy. The sample comprised blood. The gene calls are TRBV6-1 and TRBJ1-2, with 9 bases fitting TRBD1. Here the CDR3 reads CASKSGQGIYGYTF. The DNA of the CDR3 is TGTGCCAGCAAATCGGGACAGGGAATCTATGGCTACACCTTC.